The next 8 T cell receptor beta chains were all read from a single sample in a study of CD8 T cells in ankylosing spondylitis. TCRdb analysed the 5' RACE reads with MiXCR anew, one entry per CDR3 protein. The data contain some 240,000 distinct CDR3 sequences, roughly 8.6% of them seen just once; the ten biggest clones take up under 7.5%. The specimen sequenced was blood, either unsorted or a sorted T cell fraction (not recorded which). Every receptor here comes from a male donor with ankylosing spondylitis or in good health (not recorded which).

In its sample, this clonotype was seen many times. The rearrangement uses TRBV12-3 or TRBV12-4 and TRBJ2-3, with 8 bases that match TRBD2. The CDR3 is 15 residues long. Trimming removed 8 bases from V and 1 base from J; junction bases left unmatched: 8. The CDR3 DNA follows: TGTGCCAGCGCCCGGGCGGGAGGCCGCACAGATACGCAGTATTTT. It encodes CASARAGGRTDTQYF.

This clonotype was seen at least ten times. The chain uses TRBV5-1 and TRBJ1-4; 7 bases match TRBD1. V was pared by 2 bases and J by 5 bases, with 0 bases of the junction left unmatched. CDR1 and CDR2 (germline): SGHRS, YFSETQ. The CDR3 extends over 13 amino acids. The CDR3 region has the DNA TGCGCCAGCAGCTTACAGGGGAATGAAAAACTGTTTTTT. Translating it yields CASSLQGNEKLFF. The whole variable domain, remainder taken from reference TRBV5-1 and TRBJ1-4, is KAGVTQTPRYLIKTRGQQVTLSCSPISGHRSVSWYQQTPGQGLQFLFEYFSETQRNKGNFPGRFSGRQFSNSRSEMNVSTLELGDSALYLCASSLQGNEKLFFGSGTQLSVL.

This clonotype came up many times. The chain carries TRBV12-3 or TRBV12-4 and TRBJ1-3; a weak D match, TRBD1 (5 bases). Between the trimmed V and J ends, which lost 7 bases and 12 bases, there was a span of 19 bases. The CDR3 totals 13 residues. The CDR3 DNA follows: TGTGCCAGCACAGCAGTCTTGGGGGGTGTCATATATTTT. Residues: CASTAVLGGVIYF.

This clonotype was observed many times. The genes are TRBV27 and TRBJ1-6; D is ambiguous. Between the trimmed V and J ends, which lost 2 bases and 4 bases, there was a span of 9 bases. Germline values: CDR1 MNHEY, CDR2 SMNVEV (reference sequence). CDR3 length equals 15 residues. CDR3 residues: CASSLPPGYNSPLHF. CDR3 sequence (DNA): TGTGCCAGCAGTTTACCCCCAGGATATAATTCACCCCTCCACTTT.

The CDR3 bases are TGCGCCAGCAGCCAAGACAGGGGGCCCCCCTACGAGCAGTACTTC. Its protein is CASSQDRGPPYEQYF. The chain uses TRBV4-3 and TRBJ2-7; 8 nucleotides match TRBD1. The CDR3 is 15 residues long. J gave up 2 bases and V 0 bases, and 3 bases lay outside the gene matches. Germline values: CDR1 LGHNA, CDR2 YSLEER.

This clonotype was recorded a few times. The chain has TRBV5-1 and TRBJ2-1, with 10 bases fitting TRBD2. This CDR3 has 14 amino acids. Germline V gene lookup returns CDR1 SGHRS and CDR2 YFSETQ. Losses at the gene ends were 7 bases for V and 5 bases for J; bases not matched to a gene: 6. CDR3 residues: CASSTSGPHNEQFF. As DNA, the CDR3 is TGCGCCAGCTCGACTAGCGGGCCGCACAATGAGCAGTTCTTC.

The table lists this clonotype with a few counts. The rearrangement uses TRBV7-2 and TRBJ2-7; 7 nucleotides agree with TRBD2. The CDR3 is 14 residues long. The V segment lost 5 bases and the J segment 1 base; nucleotides outside the gene matches: 5. Germline CDR1 and CDR2: SGHTA and FQGNSA. The DNA of the CDR3 is TGTGCCAGCAGCGCTAGACTAGCTTCCTACGAGCAGTACTTC. This codes for CASSARLASYEQYF.

This clonotype was counted a few times. The rearrangement joins TRBV5-1 to TRBJ2-7, with D possibly TRBD1 on 6 matching bases. Deletions cut 5 bases from V and 6 bases from J, with 15 bases between. Germline CDR1 reads SGHRS; CDR2 reads YFSETQ. CDR3 length equals 13 residues. The chain's CDR3 is CASRGWTDREQYF. DNA of the CDR3: TGCGCCAGCAGGGGATGGACAGATCGCGAGCAGTACTTC.